These 3 T cell receptor beta chains came from one sample sequenced in a study of T cells after yellow fever vaccination (dated by TCRdb to between 2018 and 2021). The treatment or condition label corresponds to: live attenuated yellow fever vaccine strain. The protocol used for the library was 5' RACE. Sequencing was carried out with an Illumina NovaSeq 6000. The raw public data were reprocessed by TCRdb itself: fastp quality trimming at Q25, MiXCR clonotype calling, in-frame beta chains only. Rows matching on CDR3 protein sequence are summarized as one entry with the most common DNA and genes. The sample table records 200,000 to 250,000 distinct CDR3 sequences; under 3.5% of these occur just once. The ten top clones hold 3.2% of the sample. Sequencing was performed on CD4+ T cells sorted from PBMCs, taken 10 days after the yellow fever booster vaccination. Receptors originate from a young man who received the YFV17D yellow fever vaccine.

This clonotype was seen repeatedly, ten times or more. This rearrangement joins TRBV12-3 or TRBV12-4 to TRBJ1-4; a possible D gene is TRBD1 (6 bases). The V and J ends lost 6 bases and 3 bases respectively, with 14 bases between them. The CDR3 is 15 residues long. CDR3 amino acids: CASSTTGAANEKLFF. DNA for the CDR3: TGTGCCAGCAGCACGACGGGGGCGGCTAATGAAAAACTGTTTTTT.

The V gene is TRBV6-2 or TRBV6-3, the J gene TRBJ2-6, with 7 bases identical to TRBD1. Germline V gives CDR1 MNHEY, CDR2 SVGEGT. There are 15 residues in the CDR3. V lost 5 bases to trimming and J lost 2 bases; unmatched junction nucleotides: 3. The DNA for the CDR3 is TGTGCCAGCAGTGCAGGGGGTGCTGGGGCCAACGTCCTGACTTTC. Residues: CASSAGGAGANVLTF.

This clonotype appeared many times. The V and J genes are TRBV20-1 and TRBJ1-5, with no clear D. The germline gives CDR1 DFQATT, CDR2 SNEGSKA (reference sequence). The CDR3 has 13 residues. Trimming shortened V by 2 bases and J by 4 bases, and 9 bases separated the two germline ends. The CDR3 DNA sequence: TGCAGTGCTAGAATGGCACCAAATCAGCCCCAGCATTTT. Amino acids: CSARMAPNQPQHF.